Listed here are 23 T cell receptor beta chains from one sample, sequenced in a study of T cell responses to AZD1222 COVID-19 vaccine. Method: immunoSEQ multiplex PCR; TCRdb's copy keeps in-frame clones and lacks some. The table lists fewer than 200,000 clones, around nine tenths of them singletons. The specimen was peripheral blood, collected 28 days after the second AZD1222 dose. The receptors originated from an adult who received the AZD1222 COVID-19 vaccine.

The gene calls are TRBV3-1 (or the pseudogene TRBV3-2) and TRBJ1-2; D may be TRBD1 (6 bases). The germline V gene encodes CDR1 LGHDT and CDR2 YNNKEL (reference sequence). V lost 3 bases, J lost 7 bases, and 30 bases lay in between. The CDR3 runs to 19 residues. CDR3 sequence reads: CASSHLNRDTKVDSLGYTF. CDR3 nucleotides: TGTGCCAGCAGCCACCTCAACCGGGACACCAAAGTGGACTCCCTTGGCTACACCTTC.

The rearrangement uses TRBV3-1 (or the pseudogene TRBV3-2) and TRBJ2-5; D is perhaps TRBD2 (5 bases). CDR3 length: 14 residues. In germline, CDR1 is LGHDT, CDR2 YNNKEL (reference sequence). Trimming pared 1 base from V and 5 bases from J, leaving 11 bases between. The CDR3 DNA is TGTGCCAGCAGCCAAGGACGGCGCGGGGAGACCCAGTACTTC. Translating gives CASSQGRRGETQYF.

This sequence joins TRBV5-8 and TRBJ1-1, with 8 bases aligning to TRBD1. This CDR3 comprises 15 residues. Unmatched junction bases numbered 7, after V lost 0 bases and J lost 6 bases. Per the germline V gene, CDR1 is SGHTS and CDR2 is YDEGEE. The CDR3 sequence is CASSLADREWAEAFF. The DNA for the CDR3 is TGTGCCAGCAGCTTGGCGGACAGGGAATGGGCTGAAGCTTTCTTT.

This chain links TRBV25-1 with TRBJ2-2, with 16 bases matching TRBD2. CDR1 is MGHDK and CDR2 is SYGVNS in the germline V gene. The CDR3 length is 16 residues. The J segment lost 6 bases and the V segment lost 5 bases, leaving 3 bases of the junction unmatched. CDR3 in DNA: TGTGCCAGCAGTCCGGGACTAGCGGGGGGGCCCGGGGAGCTGTTTTTT. This sequence encodes CASSPGLAGGPGELFF.

This chain connects TRBV12-5 to TRBJ2-1; 9 bases map to TRBD1. The V and J ends lost 5 bases and 8 bases, in that order; junction bases with no gene match: 7. The CDR3 contains 14 residues. Germline loops: CDR1 LGHNT, CDR2 FRNRAP. The CDR3 here is CASGPNRGLDEQFF. The CDR3 DNA is TGTGCTAGTGGTCCGAACAGGGGGCTTGATGAGCAGTTCTTC.

V is TRBV5-4 and J is TRBJ2-3; 8 positions match TRBD2. V gave up 3 bases and J gave up 6 bases; unmatched junction bases: 9. Germline V gene sequence: CDR1 SGHNT, CDR2 YYREEE (reference sequence). CDR3 length equals 15 residues. For the CDR3, the DNA is TGTGCCAGCAGCTCAACACTAGCGGTCGACGATACGCAGTATTTT. Protein: CASSSTLAVDDTQYF.

The J gene is TRBJ2-1, the V gene TRBV7-8; D possibly corresponds to TRBD1 (5 bases). Germline V lookup: CDR1 SGHVS, CDR2 FQNEAQ. V was cut by 5 bases and J by 8 bases, with 16 bases left in between. The CDR3 is made up of 14 amino acids. This CDR3 is CASSKSRLGDEQFF. The CDR3 DNA follows: TGTGCCAGCAGCAAGAGCAGATTAGGGGATGAGCAGTTCTTC.

This chain uses TRBV5-6 with TRBJ1-5; D uncertain. CDR3 length equals 13 residues. V was cut by 1 base and J by 4 bases, with 6 bases left in between. CDR1 and CDR2 (germline): SGHDT, YYEEEE. The CDR3: CASSLRLNQPQHF. Written as DNA, the CDR3 is TGTGCCAGCAGCTTGCGTCTGAATCAGCCCCAGCATTTT.

This chain connects TRBV10-3 to TRBJ2-7; 7 nucleotides align to TRBD2. Unmatched junction bases numbered 3, after V lost 11 bases and J lost 5 bases. The V gene's germline CDR1 is ENHRY and CDR2 SYGVKD. The CDR3 spans 10 residues. This CDR3 is CACGGDEQYF. The CDR3, as DNA: TGTGCCTGTGGGGGGGACGAGCAGTACTTC.

This clone was detected only a few times. The DNA of the CDR3 is TGTGCCAGTAGTATAGACAGGGTGGACACCGGGGAGCTGTTTTTT. Its protein is CASSIDRVDTGELFF. The chain is built from TRBV19 and TRBJ2-2; TRBD1 is a possible D gene (5 bases). The CDR3 totals 15 residues. Trimming stripped 0 bases from V and 3 bases from J, with 8 bases between. CDR1 and CDR2 from the germline V gene are LNHDA and SQIVND (reference sequence).

This clone was counted a few times. V gene TRBV6-5 combines with J gene TRBJ2-7; possibly TRBD2 for D (7 bases). The germline V gene encodes CDR1 MNHEY and CDR2 SVGAGI. The CDR3 has 12 residues. V lost 8 bases and J lost 4, with 12 bases in between. CDR3 residues: CASGGARYEQYF. CDR3 bases: TGTGCCAGCGGGGGGGCACGGTACGAGCAGTACTTC.

The chain links TRBV7-2 to TRBJ2-7; TRBD1 aligns across 8 bases. Unmatched junction bases numbered 7, after V lost 6 bases and J lost 6 bases. Germline V gives CDR1 SGHTA, CDR2 FQGNSA. This CDR3 spans 13 amino acids. Written as DNA, the CDR3 is TGTGCCAGCAGTTGGGGGACAGGTCGCGAGCAGTACTTC. It encodes CASSWGTGREQYF. The entire variable domain, with the rest obtained from reference TRBV7-2 and TRBJ2-7, is as follows: GAGVSQSPSNKVTEKGKDVELRCDPISGHTALYWYRQSLGQGLEFLIYFQGNSAPDKSGLPSDRFSAERTGGSVSTLTIQRTQQEDSAVYLCASSWGTGREQYFGPGTRLTVT.

This rearrangement joins TRBV19 to TRBJ2-3; D is perhaps TRBD1 (6 bases). Germline lookup yields CDR1 LNHDA and CDR2 SQIVND (reference sequence). The length of the CDR3 is 16 residues. Deletions cut 3 bases from V and 5 bases from J, with 18 bases between. In nucleotides, the CDR3 is TGTGCCAGTAGTATCGGTTCAGGACAGAAGAGAGATACGCAGTATTTT. Amino acid sequence: CASSIGSGQKRDTQYF.

The chain has TRBV12-3 or TRBV12-4 and TRBJ2-1; D ambiguous. The CDR3 is made up of 12 amino acids. Trimming pared 4 bases from V and 10 bases from J, leaving 11 bases between. The CDR3 sequence is CASSSSWREQFF. DNA for the CDR3: TGTGCCAGCAGTTCCTCCTGGCGCGAGCAGTTCTTC.

This clone was detected only a few times. The chain uses TRBV6-1 and TRBJ1-3; D unclear. The germline V gene has CDR1 MNHNS and CDR2 SASEGT. This CDR3 spans 15 amino acids. V lost 1 base to trimming and J lost 4 bases, with 11 bases between them. Here the CDR3 reads CASSEDSTGGNTIYF. CDR3 DNA: TGTGCCAGCAGTGAAGATTCTACGGGGGGAAACACCATATATTTT.

The chain couples TRBV5-1 to TRBJ1-1, with D unclear. The CDR3 contains 14 residues. V gave up 0 bases and J gave up 4 bases, with 10 bases separating them. Looked up from germline, CDR1 is SGHRS and CDR2 is YFSETQ. For the CDR3, the DNA is TGCGCCAGCAGCTTGGCCCATCGCGCCACTGAAGCTTTCTTT. As protein: CASSLAHRATEAFF.

The chain is built from TRBV2 and TRBJ2-1, with D perhaps TRBD1 or TRBD2 (7 bases each). Germline V lookup: CDR1 SNHLY, CDR2 FYNNEI. The CDR3 covers 14 residues. The V end lost 8 bases, the J end lost 5 bases, and 16 bases lay between the germline ends. The CDR3 DNA reads as TGTGCCAGCCAGGGGGGGCGGGACGACAATGAGCAGTTCTTC. Translation gives CASQGGRDDNEQFF.

The V gene is TRBV7-2, the J gene TRBJ2-1, with D possibly being TRBD1 or TRBD2 (5 bases each). Trimming took 4 bases from V and 9 from J, leaving 19 bases between them. Germline V gene lookup returns CDR1 SGHTA and CDR2 FQGNSA. The CDR3 is 15 amino acids. CDR3 DNA sequence: TGTGCCAGCAGCTATAGCGTGCAGGGCCTCGGTGAGCAGTTCTTC. This translates into CASSYSVQGLGEQFF.

CDR3 sequence reads: CASRSTGENTEAFF. The CDR3, as DNA: TGTGCCAGCAGGTCGACAGGGGAGAACACTGAAGCTTTCTTT. The chain uses TRBV2 and TRBJ1-1; 8 nucleotides align to TRBD1. The CDR3 has 14 residues. The V segment lost 6 bases and the J segment 1 base; nucleotides outside the gene matches: 4. Germline V gene sequence: CDR1 SNHLY, CDR2 FYNNEI.

The chain carries TRBV18 and TRBJ2-1, with D perhaps assigned TRBD1 or TRBD2 (5 bases each). Germline V gene data show CDR1 as KGHSH and CDR2 as LQKENI. The length of the CDR3 is 16 residues. The ends were cut back, 3 bases at V and 4 bases at J, with 16 bases in the middle. Here the CDR3 DNA reads TGTGCCAGCTCACCGAGGCTTCAGGGACCTTACAATGAGCAGTTCTTC. Translation gives CASSPRLQGPYNEQFF. Full variable domain (remainder filled in from reference TRBV18 and TRBJ2-1): NAGVMQNPRHLVRRRGQEARLRCSPMKGHSHVYWYRQLPEEGLKFMVYLQKENIIDESGMPKERFSAEFPKEGPSILRIQQVVRGDSAAYFCASSPRLQGPYNEQFFGPGTRLTVL.

The J gene is TRBJ2-7, the V gene TRBV18; perhaps TRBD2 as D (5 bases). With 5 bases removed from V and 1 base from J, the gap between germline ends came to 15 bases. The CDR3 contains 15 residues. Germline V gene sequence: CDR1 KGHSH, CDR2 LQKENI. The CDR3 coding sequence is TGTGCCAGCTCATCCCTCGGGGATAGGTCCTACGAGCAGTACTTC. It encodes CASSSLGDRSYEQYF.

This rearrangement joins TRBV5-4 to TRBJ1-1, with D possibly being TRBD1 (6 bases). Trimming cost V 3 bases and J 3 bases, with 18 bases left between them. Germline V lookup: CDR1 SGHNT, CDR2 YYREEE (reference sequence). CDR3 size: 16 residues. The DNA for the CDR3 is TGTGCCAGCAGCTCGGACGGACAGTCTAGGTACACTGAAGCTTTCTTT. It encodes CASSSDGQSRYTEAFF.

The rearrangement uses TRBV2 and TRBJ1-4; a weak D match, TRBD1 (5 bases). V was clipped by 5 bases and J by 8 bases, with 21 bases between them. The CDR3 has 16 amino acids. CDR1 SNHLY and CDR2 FYNNEI come from the germline V gene. Here the CDR3 reads CASSPPGRGVREKLFF. Written as DNA, the CDR3 is TGTGCCAGCAGTCCTCCCGGTCGGGGCGTAAGAGAAAAACTGTTTTTT.